This TCR beta chain was sequenced for a study of regulatory T cells in long-lasting Graves disease. Study-level results: Possibly, accuracy suffered from the small sample size.

As for time point: persistent/refractory GD, antithyroid drugs over 5 years with positive TRAb. Researchers made the TCR library from RNA that was extracted from PBMCs. J gave up 0 bases and V 8 bases, and 8 bases lay outside the gene matches. This CDR3 has 15 residues. From germline, CDR1 is LNHDA and CDR2 SQIVND (reference sequence). In its sample, this clonotype was seen a few times. The antigen is unknown. Construction of the TCR beta libraries employed iRepertoire HTBI primers in conjunction with Arm-PCR of CDR3 regions. Using its own MiXCR run on the multiplex PCR reads, TCRdb lists one record per CDR3 protein. The sample lists approximately 350,000 distinct CDR3 sequences; roughly 24% were seen once.

The gene calls are TRBV19 and TRBJ1-1, with 8 positions matching TRBD1. The clonotype originates from a woman in her 40s with Graves disease. This specimen consisted of peripheral blood mononuclear cells (PBMCs), obtained when the disease was refractory, from a patient treated with antithyroid drugs. The CDR3 DNA sequence: TGTGCCAGTTTCCGGACAGGGATAATGAACACTGAAGCTTTCTTT. This translates into CASFRTGIMNTEAFF.